This T cell receptor (beta chain) is drawn from a study of a mutant IDH1 vaccine in newly diagnosed glioma (dated by TCRdb to the early 2020s). Study-level background: Vaccination started 4-6 weeks after radiotherapy alone, or was given together with temozolomide cycles in the groups whose treatment included chemotherapy. The week-35 safety follow-up was designated visit V12, and the week-47 end of study was designated visit V13. Of the 32 patients who were treated, about 62% were male and around 40% were female, and the mean age was around 40 years. Six visits were used for peripheral blood collection: V03 (baseline), V05, V07, V10, V12 and V13. Longitudinal TCRB deep sequencing was done for 20 to 25 treated patients, wherever samples were available for exploratory analyses. Before enrollment, most patients had been given radiochemotherapy with temozolomide as standard therapy, while the rest had received either radiotherapy alone or temozolomide alone.

Paper-wide results and their limitations: Changes in the top peripheral T cell clonotypes picked up by TCRB sequencing did not appear to be linked to pseudoprogression. According to the authors, sample limitations meant that analyses of patient blood samples could not be reproduced. PBMC samples for TCRB deep sequencing were selected based on availability. Immune responses induced by the vaccine were seen in around 94% of patients across multiple MHC alleles.

The cysteine opens and the phenylalanine closes a CDR3 of 14 amino acids. Only the CDR3 DNA is retained, 42 bases long and in frame from the first base. Trimming takes 7 bases from V and 7 bases from J, and the germline ends sit 19 bases apart. CDR1 SNHLY and CDR2 FYNNEI are derived from the germline V gene. The library was produced with the immunoSEQ multiplex PCR assay. Rearranged TCR beta chain sequences were amplified with the hsTCRB Kit following the manufacturer's protocol. TCRB libraries were sequenced on an Illumina MiSeq. Concerning the study's data processing: Demultiplexing, trimming and gene mapping were performed with the kit vendor's proprietary platform. TCRdb took this table from immuneACCESS and kept in-frame rearrangements with V and J called. Such tables lack part of the clones; where checked against another copy, unresolved V genes explain under half of the gap, and the rest is unexplained. Clone size and the V and J calls come from that table; the DNA yielded D and trimming. The sample has about 31,000 clones on record, around 80% of them singletons. The top ten clones comprise about 11% of the sample.

The time point label here, explained by the study, means: week 35, safety follow-up. Every vaccine dose consisted of 300 ug of a 20-mer mutant IDH1 peptide in Montanide, administered subcutaneously together with topical imiquimod. Patients were given eight vaccinations, in weeks 1, 3, 5, 7, 11, 15, 19 and 23, which matched visits V03 through V10. Newly diagnosed WHO grade 3 or 4 IDH1-mutant astrocytomas showing loss of nuclear ATRX were present in the donors. The samples were drawn from NOA16, a multicentre, single-arm, open-label phase I trial in Germany that tested a mutant IDH1 peptide vaccine in humans for the first time. The DNeasy Blood and Tissue Kit was used to extract genomic DNA from EDTA blood for TCRB sequencing. As regards this clone: The antigen it recognizes is unknown. Per-nucleotide qualities are absent, and no much larger clonotype sits a single base away.

The clonotype comes from a woman aged 40-49 years with glioma. The rearrangement combines TRBV2 with TRBJ1-2; perhaps TRBD1 is the D gene, with 5 bases matching. The material was PBMCs, obtained from a glioma patient whose treatment included an IDH1 peptide vaccine. At the DNA level, the sequence is TGTGCCAGCACTCCGGGACGTCCATTAGTTGGCTACACCTTC. This encodes CASTPGRPLVGYTF. Beyond the CDR3, the reference TRBV2 and TRBJ1-2 genes provide the residues; the full variable domain reads: EPEVTQTPSHQVTQMGQEVILRCVPISNHLYFYWYRQILGQKVEFLVSFYNNEISEKSEIFDDQFSVERPDGSNFTLKIRSTKLEDSAMYFCASTPGRPLVGYTFGSGTRLTVV.